The rows below give T cell receptor beta chains drawn from one sample of a study of T cells after yellow fever vaccination. MiXCR was run by TCRdb on the 5' RACE reads, yielding one entry per CDR3 protein. The sample includes 250,000 to 300,000 distinct CDR3 sequences, 13% of them seen just once. The material was CD4+ T cells sorted from PBMCs, obtained 45 days after the yellow fever booster vaccination. The receptor set was obtained from a man aged 25-40 years who received the YFV17D yellow fever vaccine. Both conserved end residues are part of each CDR3. Each record gives: clone size, D gene, J gene, V gene, CDR3 DNA, CDR3 protein. D genes are given only for firm matches. Some rows mark clone size as missing; the rest say once, few, many or name a class of expanded clone.

clone size: -
D gene: -
J gene: TRBJ2-3
V gene: TRBV7-2
CDR3 DNA: TGTGCCAGCAGCCCAAACAGGGTTAGCACAGATACGCAGTATTTT
CDR3 protein: CASSPNRVSTDTQYF

clone size: many
D gene: TRBD2
J gene: TRBJ2-7
V gene: TRBV12-3/TRBV12-4
CDR3 DNA: TGTGCCAGCAGCGGACTAGCGGGCTACGAGCAGTACTTC
CDR3 protein: CASSGLAGYEQYF

clone size: few
D gene: -
J gene: TRBJ1-1
V gene: TRBV15
CDR3 DNA: TGTGCCACCAGCAGTCGCCCAGGGCGAAACACTGAAGCTTTCTTT
CDR3 protein: CATSSRPGRNTEAFF

clone size: -
D gene: TRBD2
J gene: TRBJ2-1
V gene: TRBV7-9
CDR3 DNA: TGTGCCAGCACTCGGGGCGGGAGCTCCTACAATGAGCAGTTCTTC
CDR3 protein: CASTRGGSSYNEQFF

clone size: -
D gene: -
J gene: TRBJ1-4
V gene: TRBV12-3/TRBV12-4
CDR3 DNA: TGTGCCAGCAGTTTAGAGGGGGTTAATGAAAAACTGTTTTTT
CDR3 protein: CASSLEGVNEKLFF

clone size: few
D gene: TRBD2
J gene: TRBJ2-1
V gene: TRBV24-1
CDR3 DNA: TGTGCCACCAGTGACCGGACTAGCGGAGCCCGGGGGGAGCAGTTCTTC
CDR3 protein: CATSDRTSGARGEQFF

clone size: few
D gene: TRBD1
J gene: TRBJ2-7
V gene: TRBV6-5
CDR3 DNA: TGTGCCAGCAGTTACTTCGGACAGGGACGCGAGCAGTACTTC
CDR3 protein: CASSYFGQGREQYF

clone size: -
D gene: -
J gene: TRBJ1-1
V gene: TRBV6-6
CDR3 DNA: TGTGCCAGCAGACGAGATCCTCAGGGTAGGGCTTTCTTT
CDR3 protein: CASRRDPQGRAFF

clone size: few
D gene: TRBD1
J gene: TRBJ2-2
V gene: TRBV5-4
CDR3 DNA: TGTGCCAGCAGTCTCGACGTGGACAGGGGGCTAAACGGGGAGCTGTTTTTT
CDR3 protein: CASSLDVDRGLNGELFF

clone size: -
D gene: TRBD2
J gene: TRBJ2-3
V gene: TRBV20-1
CDR3 DNA: TGCAGTGCTTCCCGGGTTAGCGGGAGGCATACGCAGTATTTT
CDR3 protein: CSASRVSGRHTQYF

clone size: few
D gene: TRBD1
J gene: TRBJ2-1
V gene: TRBV5-1
CDR3 DNA: TGCGCCACCCGACCCCTCACCGGGACAGGGAACAATGAGCAGTTCTTC
CDR3 protein: CATRPLTGTGNNEQFF

clone size: -
D gene: -
J gene: TRBJ2-3
V gene: TRBV20-1
CDR3 DNA: TGCAGTGCCCCACCGGCAGACCGAACAGATACGCAGTATTTT
CDR3 protein: CSAPPADRTDTQYF

clone size: -
D gene: -
J gene: TRBJ2-7
V gene: TRBV20-1
CDR3 DNA: TGCAGTGCTACGCTACCTAGCGCCTACGAGCAGTACTTC
CDR3 protein: CSATLPSAYEQYF

clone size: many
D gene: TRBD2
J gene: TRBJ2-2
V gene: TRBV5-1
CDR3 DNA: TGCGCCAGCAGCTTGGAGGCGGGAGGGATCACCGGGGAGCTGTTTTTT
CDR3 protein: CASSLEAGGITGELFF

clone size: -
D gene: TRBD2
J gene: TRBJ2-2
V gene: TRBV12-3/TRBV12-4
CDR3 DNA: TGTGCCAGCACCCCGGGACTAGCAATTACCGGGGAGCTGTTTTTT
CDR3 protein: CASTPGLAITGELFF

clone size: -
D gene: -
J gene: TRBJ1-2
V gene: TRBV24-1
CDR3 DNA: TGTGCCACCAGTGAGTCCTCCCCGGGGGGCTACACCTTC
CDR3 protein: CATSESSPGGYTF

clone size: few
D gene: -
J gene: TRBJ2-7
V gene: TRBV5-1
CDR3 DNA: TGCGCCAGCAGCTTGCCACAGGGCAGCGCTTCCCATATAGACGAGCAGTACTTC
CDR3 protein: CASSLPQGSASHIDEQYF

clone size: few
D gene: TRBD2
J gene: TRBJ2-1
V gene: TRBV4-2
CDR3 DNA: TGTGCCAGCAGCCGAGAAGGATCCGGGAGGGGGTACAATGAGCAGTTCTTC
CDR3 protein: CASSREGSGRGYNEQFF

clone size: -
D gene: TRBD1
J gene: TRBJ1-5
V gene: TRBV20-1
CDR3 DNA: TGCAGTGCTAAAAACGACAGGGCTAATCAGCCCCAGCATTTT
CDR3 protein: CSAKNDRANQPQHF

clone size: -
D gene: -
J gene: TRBJ2-5
V gene: TRBV10-3
CDR3 DNA: TGTGCCATCAGTGAGAGCTTGTTCCAAGAGACCCAGTACTTC
CDR3 protein: CAISESLFQETQYF

clone size: few
D gene: TRBD1
J gene: TRBJ1-1
V gene: TRBV24-1
CDR3 DNA: TGTGCCACCGAAGATAGGACAGGGGAAGCTTTCTTT
CDR3 protein: CATEDRTGEAFF

clone size: few
D gene: -
J gene: TRBJ2-7
V gene: TRBV6-1
CDR3 DNA: TGTGCCAGCACCGTCCTTGGAGGGAGCTCCTACGAGCAGTACTTC
CDR3 protein: CASTVLGGSSYEQYF

clone size: -
D gene: TRBD2
J gene: TRBJ2-7
V gene: TRBV7-2
CDR3 DNA: TGTGCCAGCAGCTTAGAATGGCTAGCGGGCTACGAGCAGTACTTC
CDR3 protein: CASSLEWLAGYEQYF